These T cell receptor beta chains were read from a single sample in a study of blood T cell repertoires in COVID-19. Here immunoSEQ multiplex PCR was the method, and the copy in TCRdb shows in-frame clones only, minus some. Here the sample spans 85,000 to 130,000 clones, under 90% being singletons. Material: peripheral blood. These receptors originate from a woman aged 55 to 70 with acute or convalescent COVID-19. Each CDR3 is given with its conserved first and last residue. A D gene is named only where the DNA matches it firmly. Clone sizes are given selectively: once, few, many, or a class where the clone is expanded.

length | J | V | D | size | DNA | CDR3
15 | TRBJ2-7 | TRBV19 | TRBD2 | . | TGTGCCAGTAGGAGAAGAGGGACTAGCGGCTACGAGCAGTACTTC | CASRRRGTSGYEQYF
16 | TRBJ1-1 | TRBV6-5 | . | . | TGTGCCAGCAGTTACTCAAAGGGGCCGGGGGAGACTGAAGCTTTCTTT | CASSYSKGPGETEAFF
15 | TRBJ1-6 | TRBV7-2 | . | . | TGTGCCAGCAGACCTGCCGGGGGGCAGGATTCACCCCTCCACTTT | CASRPAGGQDSPLHF
14 | TRBJ1-5 | TRBV6-5 | TRBD1 | . | TGTGCCAGCAGAAAGACAGGGGAATATCAGCCCCAGCATTTT | CASRKTGEYQPQHF
14 | TRBJ2-2 | TRBV5-1 | TRBD1 | . | TGCGCCAGCGTACGGACAGGGTCCGCCGGGGAGCTGTTTTTT | CASVRTGSAGELFF
13 | TRBJ1-2 | TRBV29-1 | . | . | TGCAGCGTTGGAGACCTGGGGCTTTCTGGCTACACCTTC | CSVGDLGLSGYTF
14 | TRBJ2-1 | TRBV9 | . | . | TGTGCCAGCAGCGTAGTCGGAGGGTACAATGAGCAGTTCTTC | CASSVVGGYNEQFF
15 | TRBJ1-5 | TRBV5-1 | . | once | TGCGCCAGCAGCTTGGGGGCGGGGGTTGATCAGCCCCAGCATTTT | CASSLGAGVDQPQHF
22 | TRBJ2-7 | TRBV15 | TRBD2 | . | TGTGCCACCAGCAGAGATCCGGCGCAGGCCAAGACTAGCGGGAGTGGATTGTACGAGCAGTACTTC | CATSRDPAQAKTSGSGLYEQYF
16 | TRBJ2-2 | TRBV10-3 | TRBD2 | . | TGTGCCATCAGCCGAGTTACTAGCGGGGGGGCCGGGGAGCTGTTTTTT | CAISRVTSGGAGELFF